A single sample is the source of the 27 T cell receptor beta chains below, sequenced in a study of CD8+ T cells in alopecia areata. Sample treatment: oral pan-JAK inhibitor, 5-10 mg twice daily. Sequencing templates came from extracted RNA that was reverse transcribed into cDNA. Data came from immunoSEQ multiplex PCR; TCRdb stores just in-frame clones and leaves some out. The sample has a few hundred thousand clones, around 65% seen once. The sample here was CD4+ T cells sorted from blood, taken around week 44, from a patient treated with tofacitinib. The receptors stem from a human donor with alopecia areata.

The rearrangement links TRBV2 to TRBJ1-1; D possibly corresponds to TRBD1 (6 bases). V was clipped by 6 bases and J by 2 bases, with 13 bases between them. Germline V gives CDR1 SNHLY, CDR2 FYNNEI. The CDR3 covers 14 residues. CDR3 loop: CASRFAGENTEAFF. The DNA of the CDR3 is TGTGCCAGCAGGTTCGCAGGGGAAAACACTGAAGCTTTCTTT. The full variable domain, in which reference TRBV2 and TRBJ1-1 provide the parts outside the CDR3, is EPEVTQTPSHQVTQMGQEVILRCVPISNHLYFYWYRQILGQKVEFLVSFYNNEISEKSEIFDDQFSVERPDGSNFTLKIRSTKLEDSAMYFCASRFAGENTEAFFGQGTRLTVV.

The chain is built from TRBV7-2 and TRBJ1-5; unclear D gene. Germline CDR1 and CDR2: SGHTA and FQGNSA. With 5 bases removed from V and 5 bases from J, the gap between germline ends came to 7 bases. CDR3 length: 12 amino acids. Here the CDR3 reads CASSPWDQPQHF. DNA of the CDR3: TGTGCCAGCAGCCCATGGGATCAGCCCCAGCATTTT.

The chain couples TRBV11-2 to TRBJ1-2; D is undetermined. This CDR3 is 14 amino acids long. Germline lookup yields CDR1 SGHAT and CDR2 FQNNGV. The ends were cut back, 0 bases at V and 2 bases at J, with 7 bases in the middle. CDR3 nucleotides: TGTGCCAGCAGCTTAGATCTCAGCAACTATGGCTACACCTTC. Translation: CASSLDLSNYGYTF.

CDR3 sequence: CSFRTGYDEQFF. The DNA of the CDR3 is TGCAGCTTTCGGACAGGGTATGATGAGCAGTTCTTC. The chain carries TRBV29-1 and TRBJ2-1; TRBD1 agrees at 8 bases. Germline V gene sequence: CDR1 SQVTM, CDR2 ANQGSEA. CDR3 length: 12 residues. J lost 8 bases, V lost 8 bases, and 8 bases had no gene match.

This chain uses TRBV19 with TRBJ1-4, with D possibly TRBD1 on 5 matching bases. Germline CDR1 and CDR2: LNHDA and SQIVND (reference sequence). Trimming left V 9 bases short and J 5 bases short, with 16 bases between. This CDR3 is 14 amino acids long. The CDR3 DNA reads TGTGCCAGCGGTTTACTGGGGGGAAATGAAAAACTGTTTTTT. It yields the protein CASGLLGGNEKLFF.

This clone has a single count. The chain links TRBV7-6 to TRBJ2-7; D is undetermined. Germline loops: CDR1 SGHVS, CDR2 FNYEAQ. The CDR3 contains 12 residues. V gave up 3 bases and J gave up 5 bases, with 8 bases separating them. CDR3 sequence (DNA): TGTGCCAGCAGCTTGAATAGGCACGAGCAGTACTTC. It is translated as CASSLNRHEQYF.

This chain joins TRBV4-2 and TRBJ1-1; 7 bases are shared with TRBD1. The CDR3 extends over 14 amino acids. Germline V CDR1 and CDR2: LGHNA, YNFKEQ. The V and J ends lost 3 bases and 3 bases, in that order; junction bases with no gene match: 4. DNA for the CDR3: TGTGCCAGCAGCCAGGAGGGGGCGGACACTGAAGCTTTCTTT. Encoded protein: CASSQEGADTEAFF.

The chain couples TRBV4-3 to TRBJ2-3; D is possibly TRBD2 (6 bases). This CDR3 comprises 17 residues. V lost 0 bases and J 2 bases, leaving 15 bases between the germline ends. Per the germline V gene, CDR1 is LGHNA and CDR2 is YSLEER. The DNA of the CDR3 is TGCGCCAGCAGCCAAGATCCGGCGGGGAGCCTCACAGATACGCAGTATTTT. Translating it yields CASSQDPAGSLTDTQYF.

Of note for this clone: In the same sample, other DNA sequences code for this CDR3. The chain carries TRBV9 and TRBJ1-1; the D is unclear. V lost 0 bases to trimming and J lost 3 bases, with 6 bases between them. The germline CDR1 and CDR2 sequences are SGDLS and YYNGEE. CDR3 size: 13 residues. CDR3 region: CASSVEGYTEAFF. CDR3 nucleotide sequence: TGTGCCAGCAGCGTAGAGGGTTACACTGAAGCTTTCTTT.

This clone was detected once. The gene calls are TRBV29-1 and TRBJ2-3, with a weak D call TRBD2 (5 bases). V shed 3 bases and J shed 0 bases, with 7 bases lying between them. Germline CDR1 SQVTM, CDR2 ANQGSEA. The CDR3 is 13 amino acids. CDR3: CSVDEGSTDTQYF. The CDR3 DNA sequence: TGCAGCGTTGATGAGGGAAGCACAGATACGCAGTATTTT.

This sequence joins TRBV2 and TRBJ1-6; possible D gene TRBD1, 5 bases. The CDR3 contains 14 residues. Between the trimmed V and J ends, which lost 6 bases and 9 bases, there was a span of 15 bases. Germline CDR1 SNHLY, CDR2 FYNNEI. Here the CDR3 reads CASRRDFDFSPLHF. CDR3 in DNA: TGTGCCAGCAGGCGGGACTTTGATTTTTCACCCCTCCACTTT.

The chain recombines TRBV18 with TRBJ2-1; 7 nucleotides agree with TRBD1. Trimming took 5 bases from V and 3 from J; bases not matched to a gene: 4. The CDR3 spans 14 residues. The germline V gene has CDR1 KGHSH and CDR2 LQKENI. The CDR3 DNA is TGTGCCAGCTCAGGGGCAGGGGGCTACAATGAGCAGTTCTTC. Its protein product is CASSGAGGYNEQFF.

This clone was picked up one time. V usage is TRBV7-2 and J usage is TRBJ2-7, with 7 positions matching TRBD1. The CDR3 runs to 15 residues. Losses at the gene ends were 2 bases for V and 3 bases for J; bases not matched to a gene: 7. The germline CDR1 and CDR2 sequences are SGHTA and FQGNSA. The CDR3 reads CASSLSTGKGYEQYF. Here the CDR3 DNA reads TGTGCCAGCAGCTTATCGACAGGGAAGGGCTACGAGCAGTACTTC.

The chain couples TRBV7-8 to TRBJ1-6; a possible D gene is TRBD1 (6 bases). V lost 2 bases to trimming and J lost 7 bases, with 18 bases between them. Germline CDR1 SGHVS, CDR2 FQNEAQ. The CDR3 has 17 residues. The CDR3 is CASSLRTVGRENSPLHF. CDR3 nucleotide sequence: TGTGCCAGCAGCTTAAGGACAGTGGGCAGGGAAAATTCACCCCTCCACTTT.

V gene TRBV15 combines with J gene TRBJ2-3, with unresolved D. This CDR3 comprises 16 residues. Trimming stripped 5 bases from V and 1 base from J, with 16 bases between. The germline CDR1 and CDR2 sequences are LNHNV and YYDKDF (reference sequence). CDR3 residues: CATSFSQSPGTDTQYF. The CDR3 DNA reads as TGTGCCACCAGCTTCTCCCAGAGTCCGGGCACAGATACGCAGTATTTT.

This rearrangement joins TRBV4-3 to TRBJ2-5; D possibly corresponds to TRBD2 (6 bases). This CDR3 region has 17 residues. Germline lookup yields CDR1 LGHNA and CDR2 YSLEER. V lost 5 bases, J lost 0 bases, and 19 bases lay in between. The CDR3 bases are TGCGCCAGCAGCGAAGTTGGCGGGGCCGCGTACCAAGAGACCCAGTACTTC. It encodes CASSEVGGAAYQETQYF.

In the case of this clone: The sample carries other DNA sequences with the same CDR3. The chain employs TRBV15 and TRBJ1-1, with D possibly being TRBD1 (5 bases). V was clipped by 2 bases and J by 1 base, with 8 bases between them. Germline loops: CDR1 LNHNV, CDR2 YYDKDF (reference sequence). The CDR3 consists of 14 residues. The CDR3 nucleotides read TGTGCCACCAGCAGACCCAGGGCGAACACTGAAGCTTTCTTT. This sequence encodes CATSRPRANTEAFF.

This clone was seen a handful of times. This sequence joins TRBV7-2 and TRBJ2-5; D unresolved. The CDR3 consists of 11 residues. Germline V CDR1 and CDR2: SGHTA, FQGNSA. V dropped 5 bases and J dropped 5 bases, with 6 bases sitting between them. The CDR3 sequence: CASSVKETQYF. The CDR3 nucleotides are TGTGCCAGCAGCGTAAAGGAGACCCAGTACTTC.

This clone was observed at least ten times. The chain is built from TRBV5-1 and TRBJ1-5; D not resolved. There are 11 residues in the CDR3. V lost 1 base and J 6 bases, leaving 2 bases between the germline ends. Germline V CDR1 and CDR2: SGHRS, YFSETQ. CDR3 region: CASSLSQPQHF. The CDR3 DNA sequence: TGCGCCAGCAGCTTGAGTCAGCCCCAGCATTTT. The full variable domain, in which reference TRBV5-1 and TRBJ1-5 provide the parts outside the CDR3, is KAGVTQTPRYLIKTRGQQVTLSCSPISGHRSVSWYQQTPGQGLQFLFEYFSETQRNKGNFPGRFSGRQFSNSRSEMNVSTLELGDSALYLCASSLSQPQHFGDGTRLSIL.

V usage is TRBV30 and J usage is TRBJ1-2; 8 positions match TRBD1. Looked up from germline, CDR1 is GTSNPN and CDR2 is SVGIG (reference sequence). V gave up 8 bases and J gave up 8 bases; unmatched junction bases: 10. CDR3 length: 12 amino acids. Here the CDR3 reads CARFQGAGGYTF. CDR3 bases: TGTGCCAGATTCCAGGGGGCCGGGGGCTACACCTTC.

The chain combines TRBV7-2 with TRBJ1-6; D uncertain. V lost 4 bases and J 10 bases, leaving 14 bases between the germline ends. The CDR3 runs to 14 residues. Germline V lookup: CDR1 SGHTA, CDR2 FQGNSA. Written as DNA, the CDR3 is TGTGCCAGCAGCTCCACAGTTGGAGGCTCACCCCTCCACTTT. This encodes CASSSTVGGSPLHF. The variable domain in full, with the rest retrieved from reference TRBV7-2 and TRBJ1-6, is GAGVSQSPSNKVTEKGKDVELRCDPISGHTALYWYRQSLGQGLEFLIYFQGNSAPDKSGLPSDRFSAERTGGSVSTLTIQRTQQEDSAVYLCASSSTVGGSPLHFGNGTRLTVT.

This clone was observed at least ten times. The rearrangement joins TRBV7-9 to TRBJ2-7; D may correspond to TRBD1 or TRBD2 (5 bases each). With 3 bases removed from V and 7 bases from J, the gap between germline ends came to 10 bases. This CDR3 contains 12 residues. CDR1 and CDR2 (germline): SEHNR, FQNEAQ (reference sequence). The CDR3, as DNA: TGTGCCAGCAGCTTGGGACCCCTGGAGCAGTACTTC. Translated: CASSLGPLEQYF.

This clone was seen more than once but under ten times. V gene TRBV29-1 combines with J gene TRBJ1-1; maybe TRBD1 (6 bases). This CDR3 contains 12 residues. The germline V gene encodes CDR1 SQVTM and CDR2 ANQGSEA. V lost 7 bases and J 3 bases, leaving 12 bases between the germline ends. The CDR3 loop is CSANKGDTEAFF. CDR3 DNA: TGCAGCGCCAACAAGGGGGACACTGAAGCTTTCTTT.

The chain links TRBV2 to TRBJ2-2; perhaps TRBD1 as D (5 bases). Trimming took 4 bases from V and 4 from J, leaving 10 bases between them. The germline CDR1 and CDR2 sequences are SNHLY and FYNNEI. The CDR3 sequence is 14 residues long. CDR3 sequence (DNA): TGTGCCAGCAGTGGGGCAGGGATCACCGGGGAGCTGTTTTTT. Its protein is CASSGAGITGELFF. Using reference TRBV2 and TRBJ2-2 for the parts outside the CDR3, the full variable domain is EPEVTQTPSHQVTQMGQEVILRCVPISNHLYFYWYRQILGQKVEFLVSFYNNEISEKSEIFDDQFSVERPDGSNFTLKIRSTKLEDSAMYFCASSGAGITGELFFGEGSRLTVL.

The CDR3 DNA reads as TGTGCCTGGAGCCGAAGGAACTGGGGACAGGTCGCTCAGTACTTC. Its protein is CAWSRRNWGQVAQYF. The chain uses TRBV30 and TRBJ2-4; 8 nucleotides agree with TRBD1. Per the germline V gene, CDR1 is GTSNPN and CDR2 is SVGIG (reference sequence). J gave up 12 bases and V 3 bases, and 16 bases lay outside the gene matches. The CDR3 has 15 amino acids.

J is TRBJ2-2 and V is TRBV29-1; 9 bases agree with TRBD1. The J segment lost 6 bases and the V segment lost 4 bases, leaving 9 bases of the junction unmatched. The CDR3 is 15 amino acids. Per the germline V gene, CDR1 is SQVTM and CDR2 is ANQGSEA. CDR3 protein: CSVAPRDREAGELFF. CDR3 nucleotide sequence: TGCAGCGTTGCCCCTCGGGACAGGGAGGCCGGGGAGCTGTTTTTT.

A few counts support this clone. The chain carries TRBV29-1 and TRBJ2-7, with D perhaps matching TRBD1 (6 bases). This CDR3 is 11 amino acids long. Germline CDR1 and CDR2: SQVTM and ANQGSEA. Trimming shortened V by 7 bases and J by 2 bases, and 9 bases separated the two germline ends. Here the CDR3 reads CSGRTAYEQYF. CDR3 bases: TGCAGCGGAAGGACAGCCTACGAGCAGTACTTC.